This T cell receptor beta chain comes out of a study of blood T cell repertoires in COVID-19. The overall study: COVID-19 samples from acute and convalescent phases originated in the United States, Italy and Spain.

The data were produced by immunoSEQ multiplex PCR, yet TCRdb's version contains in-frame clones alone and is incomplete. In the table there are about 180,000 clones, roughly 85% of which are singletons. This clone was detected once. CDR3 size: 18 residues. The V gene's germline CDR1 is LGHNA and CDR2 YSLEER. Germline trimming cut 3 bases from V and 0 bases from J; bases unmatched to any gene: 5. Sequenced sample: peripheral blood. This chain links TRBV4-3 with TRBJ2-7; the match to TRBD2 covers 16 bases. The clonotype comes from a human donor with active or convalescent COVID-19. The donor label of this sample is uncertain. In DNA form, the CDR3 reads TGCGCCAGCAGCCAGGAGGGACTAGCGGGGGGGCCCTCCTACGAGCAGTACTTC. It codes for CASSQEGLAGGPSYEQYF.